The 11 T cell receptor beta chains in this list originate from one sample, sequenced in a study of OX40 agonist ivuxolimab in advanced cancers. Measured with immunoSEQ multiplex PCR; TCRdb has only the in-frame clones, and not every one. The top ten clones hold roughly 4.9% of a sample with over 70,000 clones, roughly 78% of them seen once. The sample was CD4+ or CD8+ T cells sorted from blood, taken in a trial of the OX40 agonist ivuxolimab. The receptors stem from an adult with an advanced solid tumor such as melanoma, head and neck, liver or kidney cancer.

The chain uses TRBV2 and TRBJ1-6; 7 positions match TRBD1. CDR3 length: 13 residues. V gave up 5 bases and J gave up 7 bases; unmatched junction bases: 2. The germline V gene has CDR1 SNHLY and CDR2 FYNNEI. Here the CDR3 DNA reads TGTGCCAGCAGTCAGGGGGAGAATTCACCCCTCCACTTT. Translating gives CASSQGENSPLHF.

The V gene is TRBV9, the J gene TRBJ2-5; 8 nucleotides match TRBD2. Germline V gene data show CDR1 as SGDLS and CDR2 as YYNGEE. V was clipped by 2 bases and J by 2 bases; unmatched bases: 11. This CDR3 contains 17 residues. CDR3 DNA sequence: TGTGCCAGCAGCGTGGGTGCGGGAGGAGTGGGACAAGAGACCCAGTACTTC. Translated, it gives CASSVGAGGVGQETQYF.

The CDR3 reads CAISELEGPYSYNEQFF. The CDR3 region has the DNA TGTGCCATCAGTGAATTGGAGGGCCCTTACTCCTACAATGAGCAGTTCTTC. J is TRBJ2-1 and V is TRBV10-3; possibly TRBD2 for D (6 bases). V dropped 3 bases and J dropped 0 bases, with 15 bases sitting between them. There are 17 residues in the CDR3. CDR1 and CDR2 from the germline V gene are ENHRY and SYGVKD.

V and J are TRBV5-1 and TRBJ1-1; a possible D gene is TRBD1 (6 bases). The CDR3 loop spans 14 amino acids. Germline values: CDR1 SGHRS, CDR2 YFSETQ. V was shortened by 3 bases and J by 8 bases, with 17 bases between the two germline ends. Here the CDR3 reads CASSSERGGSEAFF. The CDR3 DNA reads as TGCGCCAGCAGCTCCGAGAGGGGGGGCTCAGAAGCTTTCTTT.

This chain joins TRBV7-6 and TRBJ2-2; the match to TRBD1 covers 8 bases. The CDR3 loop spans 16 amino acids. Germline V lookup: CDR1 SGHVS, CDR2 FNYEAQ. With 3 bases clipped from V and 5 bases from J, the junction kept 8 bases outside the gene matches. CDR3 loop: CASSLGRGQKTGELFF. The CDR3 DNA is TGTGCCAGCAGCTTGGGCAGGGGGCAGAAAACCGGGGAGCTGTTTTTT.

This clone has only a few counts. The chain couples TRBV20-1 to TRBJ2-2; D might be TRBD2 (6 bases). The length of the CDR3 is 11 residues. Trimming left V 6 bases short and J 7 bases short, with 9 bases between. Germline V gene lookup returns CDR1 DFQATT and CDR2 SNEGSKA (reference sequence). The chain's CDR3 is CSAGLGGELFF. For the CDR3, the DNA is TGCAGTGCGGGACTCGGCGGGGAGCTGTTTTTT.

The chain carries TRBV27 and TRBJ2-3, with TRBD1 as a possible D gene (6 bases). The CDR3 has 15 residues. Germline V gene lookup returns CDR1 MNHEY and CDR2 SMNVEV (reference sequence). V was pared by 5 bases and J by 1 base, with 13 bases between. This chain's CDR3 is CASSQTGLRTDTQYF. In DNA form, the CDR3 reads TGTGCCAGCAGTCAGACAGGACTCCGCACAGATACGCAGTATTTT.

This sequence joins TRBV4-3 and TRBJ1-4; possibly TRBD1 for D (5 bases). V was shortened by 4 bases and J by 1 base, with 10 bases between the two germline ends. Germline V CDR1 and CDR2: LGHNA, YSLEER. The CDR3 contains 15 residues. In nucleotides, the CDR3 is TGCGCCAGCAGCCCTGGAGGGGAAACTAATGAAAAACTGTTTTTT. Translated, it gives CASSPGGETNEKLFF.

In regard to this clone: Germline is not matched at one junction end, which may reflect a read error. This chain's CDR3 is CASSQTPGQRNSPLHF. As DNA, the CDR3 is TGCGCCAGCAGCCAGACCCCGGGACAGCGTAATTCACCCCTCCACTTT. The chain uses TRBV5-4 and TRBJ1-6, with 7 nucleotides matching TRBD1. CDR3 length equals 16 residues. In germline, CDR1 is SGHNT, CDR2 YYREEE (reference sequence).

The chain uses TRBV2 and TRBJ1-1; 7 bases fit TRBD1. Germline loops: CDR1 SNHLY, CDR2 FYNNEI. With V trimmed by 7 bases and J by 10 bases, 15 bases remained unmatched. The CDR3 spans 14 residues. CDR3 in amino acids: CASIQTGMSLIAFF. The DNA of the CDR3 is TGTGCCAGCATCCAGACAGGGATGTCCTTGATAGCTTTCTTT. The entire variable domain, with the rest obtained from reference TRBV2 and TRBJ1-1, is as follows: EPEVTQTPSHQVTQMGQEVILRCVPISNHLYFYWYRQILGQKVEFLVSFYNNEISEKSEIFDDQFSVERPDGSNFTLKIRSTKLEDSAMYFCASIQTGMSLIAFFGQGTRLTVV.

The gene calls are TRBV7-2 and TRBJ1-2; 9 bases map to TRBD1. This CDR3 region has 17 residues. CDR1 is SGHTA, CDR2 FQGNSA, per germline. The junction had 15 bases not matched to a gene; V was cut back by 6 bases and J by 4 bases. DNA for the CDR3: TGTGCCAGCAGTCCTGCGGGGGGGACAGGGACTCCCTATGGCTACACCTTC. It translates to CASSPAGGTGTPYGYTF.